The T cell receptor beta chain described here comes from a study of T-cell memory formation after mild COVID-19. Across the whole study: The study found TCR clusters largely donor specific.

TCRdb reprocessed the 5' RACE reads via MiXCR and lists one record per CDR3 protein. Of fewer than 700,000 distinct CDR3 sequences in the sample, more than 15% were seen once. This CDR3 contains 17 residues. Germline V lookup: CDR1 SGHRS, CDR2 YFSETQ. Trimming took 4 bases from V and 2 from J; bases not matched to a gene: 12. The chain recombines TRBV5-1 with TRBJ2-3, with TRBD1 identical over 8 bases. This sequence was found in an adult woman who had mild COVID-19 (a few samples of this study predate the infection). Cell type and time point are not known. The sequencing input was PBMCs or a T cell subset sorted from them (not recorded which). The CDR3 nucleotides read TGCGCCAGCAGCCCCTGGGGACAGGCCGGGAACACAGATACGCAGTATTTT. Its translation is CASSPWGQAGNTDTQYF.